The rows below give T cell receptor beta chains drawn from one sample of a study of T cell repertoires in cytomegalovirus infection. These receptors' antigens are unknown. TCRdb analysed the reads with MiXCR anew, one entry per CDR3 protein. This sample yields hundreds of thousands of distinct CDR3 sequences, of which about 39% are seen a single time; around two fifths belongs to the top ten. The source material was cultured PBMCs, sampled from culture after CMV antigen stimulation. Every receptor here comes from a human donor in good health (CMV status not recorded). Some clones in this sample may be carry-over from other donors' samples. Each CDR3 is given with its conserved first and last residue. The order of the fields is CDR3 protein, CDR3 DNA, J gene, D gene, V gene, clone size, CDR3 length. D genes are given only for firm matches. A clone size is listed for some rows: how often the clone was seen (once, few, many), or a class if it is expanded.

CDR3 protein: CASSYSGTSGRVISYEQYF; CDR3 DNA: TGTGCCAGCAGTTACTCCGGGACTAGCGGGAGGGTAATCTCCTACGAGCAGTACTTC; J gene: TRBJ2-7; D gene: TRBD2; V gene: TRBV6-6; clone size: NA; CDR3 length: 19
CDR3 protein: CASSFRGTGTDTQYF; CDR3 DNA: TGTGCCAGCAGCTTTCGGGGGACAGGCACAGATACGCAGTATTTT; J gene: TRBJ2-3; D gene: NA; V gene: TRBV5-5; clone size: NA; CDR3 length: 15
CDR3 protein: CASSITQGDGYTF; CDR3 DNA: TGTGCCAGTAGTATAACCCAAGGGGATGGCTACACCTTC; J gene: TRBJ1-2; D gene: NA; V gene: TRBV19; clone size: NA; CDR3 length: 13
CDR3 protein: CASSPQTGSYEQYF; CDR3 DNA: TGTGCCAGCAGCCCTCAGACAGGGTCCTACGAGCAGTACTTC; J gene: TRBJ2-7; D gene: TRBD1; V gene: TRBV7-6; clone size: few; CDR3 length: 14
CDR3 protein: CASSCRDRAMNTEAFF; CDR3 DNA: TGTGCCAGCAGCTGCCGGGACAGGGCGATGAACACTGAAGCTTTCTTT; J gene: TRBJ1-1; D gene: TRBD1; V gene: TRBV6-5; clone size: few; CDR3 length: 16
CDR3 protein: CASSVTSGGDYEQYF; CDR3 DNA: TGTGCCAGCAGTGTGACTAGCGGGGGGGACTACGAGCAGTACTTC; J gene: TRBJ2-7; D gene: TRBD2; V gene: TRBV12-3/TRBV12-4; clone size: NA; CDR3 length: 15
CDR3 protein: CASARLAFVGDTQYF; CDR3 DNA: TGTGCCAGTGCGCGGCTTGCATTCGTTGGAGATACGCAGTATTTT; J gene: TRBJ2-3; D gene: NA; V gene: TRBV2; clone size: NA; CDR3 length: 15
CDR3 protein: CASNQLGYQETQYF; CDR3 DNA: TGCGCCAGCAACCAGTTGGGGTACCAAGAGACCCAGTACTTC; J gene: TRBJ2-5; D gene: NA; V gene: TRBV5-1; clone size: NA; CDR3 length: 14
CDR3 protein: CASSAGTSGNQPQHF; CDR3 DNA: TGTGCCAGCAGCGCCGGGACATCGGGCAATCAGCCCCAGCATTTT; J gene: TRBJ1-5; D gene: NA; V gene: TRBV2; clone size: NA; CDR3 length: 15
CDR3 protein: CASSLNPGTSGVPDANEQFF; CDR3 DNA: TGTGCCAGCAGCCTAAACCCAGGGACTAGCGGGGTCCCGGACGCCAATGAGCAGTTCTTC; J gene: TRBJ2-1; D gene: TRBD2; V gene: TRBV12-3/TRBV12-4; clone size: few; CDR3 length: 20
CDR3 protein: CASSLEGLVGETQYF; CDR3 DNA: TGCGCCAGCAGCTTGGAGGGGCTAGTCGGAGAGACCCAGTACTTC; J gene: TRBJ2-5; D gene: NA; V gene: TRBV5-1; clone size: NA; CDR3 length: 15